This T cell receptor (beta chain) was documented in a study of T cell responses to AZD1222 COVID-19 vaccine. This clone was picked up a small number of times. Here immunoSEQ multiplex PCR was the method, and the copy in TCRdb shows in-frame clones only, minus some. The table includes about 150,000 clones, nearly 90% detected once. Trimming removed 9 bases from V and 7 bases from J, with 15 bases in between. The germline V gene has CDR1 SNHLY and CDR2 FYNNEI. This CDR3 comprises 12 residues. This sequence originates from an adult in good health. The chain carries TRBV2 and TRBJ1-2; the D gene is possibly TRBD1 (5 bases). The sequencing here drew on peripheral blood, taken on day 0 of AZD1222 vaccination. For the CDR3, the DNA is TGTGCCAGTTTACGGGACCGTGTTGGCTACACCTTC. This encodes CASLRDRVGYTF.